This TCR beta chain emerged from a study of regulatory T cells in long-lasting Graves disease. General observations from the study: The study found TRBV28, TRBJ1-2 and TRBJ2-5 favored in persistent disease.

This sample's time point: persistent/refractory GD, antithyroid drugs over 5 years with positive TRAb. Extracted PBMC RNA gave rise to the TCR library. The V end lost 5 bases, the J end lost 6 bases, and 16 bases lay between the germline ends. The CDR3 loop spans 14 amino acids. The germline V gene has CDR1 DFQATT and CDR2 SNEGSKA (reference sequence). This clonotype was observed many times. Its cognate antigen is unknown. Combining iRepertoire HTBI primers with Arm-PCR of CDR3 regions, the authors built TCR beta libraries. TCRdb reprocessed the multiplex PCR reads via MiXCR and lists one record per CDR3 protein. This sample has 310,000 or so distinct CDR3 sequences, with around 21% found just once.

This specimen was peripheral blood mononuclear cells (PBMCs), taken when the disease was refractory, from a patient treated with antithyroid drugs. This chain links TRBV20-1 with TRBJ1-4; a weak D match, TRBD1 (6 bases). The sequence was obtained from a female donor with Graves disease. CDR3 amino acids: CSASTGMVDEKLFF. The CDR3 DNA is TGCAGTGCTTCCACAGGGATGGTAGATGAAAAACTGTTTTTT.